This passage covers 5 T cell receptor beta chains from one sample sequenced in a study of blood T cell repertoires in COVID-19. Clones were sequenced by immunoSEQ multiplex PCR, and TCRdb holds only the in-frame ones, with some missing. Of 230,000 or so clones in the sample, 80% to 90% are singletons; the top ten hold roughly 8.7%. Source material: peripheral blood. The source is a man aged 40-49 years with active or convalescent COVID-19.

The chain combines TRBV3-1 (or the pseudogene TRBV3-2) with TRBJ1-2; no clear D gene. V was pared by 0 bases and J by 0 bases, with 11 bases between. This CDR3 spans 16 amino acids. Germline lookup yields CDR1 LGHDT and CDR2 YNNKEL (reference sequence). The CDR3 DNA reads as TGTGCCAGCAGCCAAGACTGGTCTCGAGCTAACTATGGCTACACCTTC. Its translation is CASSQDWSRANYGYTF.

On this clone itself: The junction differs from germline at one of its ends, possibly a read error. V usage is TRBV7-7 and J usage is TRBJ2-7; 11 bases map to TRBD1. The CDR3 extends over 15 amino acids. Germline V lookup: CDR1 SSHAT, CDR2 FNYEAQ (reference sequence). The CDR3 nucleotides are TGTGCTAGCAGCTTAGGGACAGGGGGAACCTACGAGCAGTACTTC. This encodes CASSLGTGGTYEQYF. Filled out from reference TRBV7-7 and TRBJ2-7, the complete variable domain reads GAGVSQSPRYKVTKRGQDVTLRCDPISSHATLYWYQQALGQGPEFLTYFNYEAQPDKSGLPSDRFSAERPEGSISTLTIQRTEQRDSAMYRCASSLGTGGTYEQYFGPGTRLTVT.

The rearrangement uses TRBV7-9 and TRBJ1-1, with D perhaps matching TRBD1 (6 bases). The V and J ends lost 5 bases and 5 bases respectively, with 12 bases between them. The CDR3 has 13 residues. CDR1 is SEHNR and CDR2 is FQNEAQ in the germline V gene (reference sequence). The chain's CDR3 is CASSGQRGTEAFF. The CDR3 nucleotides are TGTGCCAGCAGCGGACAGCGGGGGACTGAAGCTTTCTTT.

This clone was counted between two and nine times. The CDR3 bases are TGTGCCAGCAGCCAAGCCCCCGGGGGGATTGAAGCTTTCTTT. It specifies CASSQAPGGIEAFF. The chain links TRBV3-1 (or the pseudogene TRBV3-2) to TRBJ1-1; a weak D match, TRBD1 (5 bases). Deletions cut 1 base from V and 7 bases from J, with 13 bases between. Germline V gene sequence: CDR1 LGHDT, CDR2 YNNKEL (reference sequence). The CDR3 is 14 residues long.

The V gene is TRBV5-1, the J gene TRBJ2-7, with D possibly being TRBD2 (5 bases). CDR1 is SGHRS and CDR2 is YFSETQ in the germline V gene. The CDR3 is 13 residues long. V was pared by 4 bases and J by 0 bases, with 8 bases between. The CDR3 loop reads CASSPRGSYEQYF. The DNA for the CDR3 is TGCGCCAGCAGCCCCCGGGGCTCCTACGAGCAGTACTTC.